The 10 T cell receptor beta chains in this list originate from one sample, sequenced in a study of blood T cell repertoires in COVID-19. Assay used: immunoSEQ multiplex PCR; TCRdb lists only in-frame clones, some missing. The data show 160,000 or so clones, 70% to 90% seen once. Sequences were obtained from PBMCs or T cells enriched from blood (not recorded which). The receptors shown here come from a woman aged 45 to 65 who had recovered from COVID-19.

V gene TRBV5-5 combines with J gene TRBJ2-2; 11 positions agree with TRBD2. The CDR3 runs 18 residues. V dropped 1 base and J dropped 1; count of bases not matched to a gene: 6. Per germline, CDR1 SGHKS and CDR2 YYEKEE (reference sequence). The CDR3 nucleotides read TGTGCCAGCAGCTTGAGTCTAGCGGGGGGCCGGAACACCGGGGAGCTGTTTTTT. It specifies CASSLSLAGGRNTGELFF.

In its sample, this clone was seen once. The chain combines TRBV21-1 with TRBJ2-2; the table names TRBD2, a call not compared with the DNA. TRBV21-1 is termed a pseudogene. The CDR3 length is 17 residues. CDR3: CASRGLAGATNTGELFF. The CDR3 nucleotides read TGTGCCAGCAGGGGCCTAGCGGGGGCAACGAACACCGGGGAGCTGTTTTTT.

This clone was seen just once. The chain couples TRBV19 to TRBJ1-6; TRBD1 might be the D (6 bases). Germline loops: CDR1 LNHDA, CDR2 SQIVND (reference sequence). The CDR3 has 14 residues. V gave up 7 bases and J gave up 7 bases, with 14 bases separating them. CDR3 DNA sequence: TGTGCCAGTACCCGGACAGTCGAAAATTCACCCCTCCACTTT. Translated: CASTRTVENSPLHF.

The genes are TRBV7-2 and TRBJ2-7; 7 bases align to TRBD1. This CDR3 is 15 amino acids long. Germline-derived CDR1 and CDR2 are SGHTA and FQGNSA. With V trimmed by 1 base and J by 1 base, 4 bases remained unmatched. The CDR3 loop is CASSLGPGQSYEQYF. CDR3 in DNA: TGTGCCAGCAGCTTAGGACCGGGACAGTCCTACGAGCAGTACTTC.

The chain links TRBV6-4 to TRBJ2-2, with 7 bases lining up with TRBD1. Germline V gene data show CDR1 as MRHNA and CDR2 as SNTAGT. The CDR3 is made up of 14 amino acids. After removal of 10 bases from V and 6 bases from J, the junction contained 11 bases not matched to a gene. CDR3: CATRRDSRSGELFF. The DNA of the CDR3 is TGTGCCACCCGCAGGGACAGTCGGTCCGGGGAGCTGTTTTTT.

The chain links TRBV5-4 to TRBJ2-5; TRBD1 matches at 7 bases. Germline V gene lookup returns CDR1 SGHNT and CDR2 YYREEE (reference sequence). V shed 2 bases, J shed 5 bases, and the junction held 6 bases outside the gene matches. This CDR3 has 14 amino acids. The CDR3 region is CASSLGGPLETQYF. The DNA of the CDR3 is TGTGCCAGCAGCTTAGGGGGCCCCCTGGAGACCCAGTACTTC. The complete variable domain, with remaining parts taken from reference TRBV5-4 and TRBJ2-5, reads ETGVTQSPTHLIKTRGQQVTLRCSSQSGHNTVSWYQQALGQGPQFIFQYYREEENGRGNFPPRFSGLQFPNYSSELNVNALELDDSALYLCASSLGGPLETQYFGPGTRLLVL.

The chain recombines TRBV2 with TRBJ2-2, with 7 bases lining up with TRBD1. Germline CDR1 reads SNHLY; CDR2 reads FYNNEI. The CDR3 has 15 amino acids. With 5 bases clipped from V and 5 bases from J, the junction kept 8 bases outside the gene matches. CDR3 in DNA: TGTGCCAGCAGTCCCCGACAGGGAAGGACCGGGGAGCTGTTTTTT. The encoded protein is CASSPRQGRTGELFF.

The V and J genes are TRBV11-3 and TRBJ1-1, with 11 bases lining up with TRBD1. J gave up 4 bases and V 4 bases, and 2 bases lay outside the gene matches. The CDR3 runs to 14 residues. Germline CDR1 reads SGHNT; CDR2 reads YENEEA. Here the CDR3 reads CASSSGTGGTEAFF. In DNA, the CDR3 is TGTGCCAGCAGCTCCGGGACAGGGGGCACTGAAGCTTTCTTT. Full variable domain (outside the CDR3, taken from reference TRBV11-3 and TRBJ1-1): EAGVVQSPRYKIIEKKQPVAFWCNPISGHNTLYWYLQNLGQGPELLIRYENEEAVDDSQLPKDRFSAERLKGVDSTLKIQPAELGDSAVYLCASSSGTGGTEAFFGQGTRLTVV.

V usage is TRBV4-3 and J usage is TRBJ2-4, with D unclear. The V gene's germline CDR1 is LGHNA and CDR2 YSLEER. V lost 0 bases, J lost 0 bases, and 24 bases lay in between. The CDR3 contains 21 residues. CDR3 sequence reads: CASSQEIVSLNYRLAKNIQYF. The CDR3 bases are TGCGCCAGCAGCCAAGAGATAGTGTCCTTAAATTACCGTTTAGCCAAAAACATTCAGTACTTC.

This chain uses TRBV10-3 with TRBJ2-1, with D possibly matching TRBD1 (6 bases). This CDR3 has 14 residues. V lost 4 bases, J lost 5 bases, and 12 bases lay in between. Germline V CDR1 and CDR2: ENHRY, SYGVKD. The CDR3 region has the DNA TGTGCCATCAGTGGACGACAGGCGAACAATGAGCAGTTCTTC. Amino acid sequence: CAISGRQANNEQFF.